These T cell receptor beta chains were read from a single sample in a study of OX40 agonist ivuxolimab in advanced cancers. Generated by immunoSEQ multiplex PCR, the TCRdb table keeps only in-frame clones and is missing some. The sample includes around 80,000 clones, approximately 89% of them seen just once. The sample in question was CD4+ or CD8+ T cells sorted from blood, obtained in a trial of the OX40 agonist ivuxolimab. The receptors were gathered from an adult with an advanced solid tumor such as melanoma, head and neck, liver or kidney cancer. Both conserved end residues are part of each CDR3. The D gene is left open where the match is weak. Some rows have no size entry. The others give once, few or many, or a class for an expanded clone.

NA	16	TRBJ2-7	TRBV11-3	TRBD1	CASSLSPSRDRSDLDF	TGTGCCAGCAGCTTATCCCCCTCTCGGGACAGGTCGGACTTAGACTTC
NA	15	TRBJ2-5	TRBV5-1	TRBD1	CASSVRTGGTETQYF	TGCGCCAGCAGCGTGCGGACAGGGGGCACGGAGACCCAGTACTTC
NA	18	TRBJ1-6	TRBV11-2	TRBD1	CASSFGDFWDRANSPLHF	TGTGCCAGCAGCTTTGGCGATTTTTGGGACAGGGCTAATTCACCCCTCCACTTT
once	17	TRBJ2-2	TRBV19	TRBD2	CASSIHKLAGVAGELFF	TGTGCCAGTAGTATACACAAACTAGCGGGAGTAGCCGGGGAGCTGTTTTTT
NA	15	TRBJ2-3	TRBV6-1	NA	CASSDMGGNTDTQYF	TGTGCCAGCAGTGATATGGGCGGGAACACAGATACGCAGTATTTT
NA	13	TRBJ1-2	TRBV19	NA	CASSIGSWYGYTF	TGTGCCAGTAGTATCGGCAGCTGGTATGGCTACACCTTC
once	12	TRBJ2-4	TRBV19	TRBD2	CASRGLAEIQYF	TGTGCCAGTAGGGGACTAGCTGAGATTCAGTACTTC
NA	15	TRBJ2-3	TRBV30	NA	CAWSVPGRGTDTQYF	TGTGCCTGGAGTGTACCTGGCAGGGGCACAGATACGCAGTATTTT
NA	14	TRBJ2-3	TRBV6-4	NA	CASSPQGGADTQYF	TGTGCCAGCAGTCCACAGGGTGGGGCAGATACGCAGTATTTT
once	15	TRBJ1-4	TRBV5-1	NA	CASSSTEGTLKKLFF	TGCGCCAGCAGCTCAACCGAAGGGACCCTAAAAAAACTGTTTTTT
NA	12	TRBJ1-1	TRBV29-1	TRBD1	CSARLGQGGAFF	TGCAGCGCAAGATTGGGACAGGGTGGCGCTTTCTTT
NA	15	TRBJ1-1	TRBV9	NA	CASSFNSIMNTEAFF	TGTGCCAGCAGCTTTAACAGTATCATGAACACTGAAGCTTTCTTT
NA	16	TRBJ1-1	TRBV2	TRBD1	CASSGWGQGWDTEAFF	TGTGCCAGCAGTGGGTGGGGACAGGGGTGGGACACTGAAGCTTTCTTT
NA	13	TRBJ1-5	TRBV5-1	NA	CASSWDGNQPQHF	TGCGCCAGCAGCTGGGACGGCAATCAGCCCCAGCATTTT
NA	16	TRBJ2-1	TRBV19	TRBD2	CASSITAGGTYNEQFF	TGTGCCAGTAGTATAACGGCGGGAGGAACCTACAATGAGCAGTTCTTC
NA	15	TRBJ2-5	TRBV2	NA	CASTALQGGKETQYF	TGTGCCAGCACCGCATTACAGGGGGGGAAAGAGACCCAGTACTTC
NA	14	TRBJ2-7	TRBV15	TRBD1	CATSRDRGSYEQYF	TGTGCCACCAGCAGGGACAGGGGGTCCTACGAGCAGTACTTC
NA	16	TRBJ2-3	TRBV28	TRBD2	CASSLLAGGATDTQYF	TGTGCCAGCAGTCTCCTAGCGGGAGGGGCGACAGATACGCAGTATTTT
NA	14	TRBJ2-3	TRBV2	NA	CASGLGANTDTQYF	TGTGCCAGTGGTCTAGGGGCAAACACAGATACGCAGTATTTT
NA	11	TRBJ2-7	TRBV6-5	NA	CASSTGYEQYF	TGTGCCAGCAGTACAGGCTACGAGCAGTACTTC
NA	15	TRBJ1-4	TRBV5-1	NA	CASSSQFATNEKLFF	TGCGCCAGCAGCTCCCAATTTGCGACTAATGAAAAACTGTTTTTT
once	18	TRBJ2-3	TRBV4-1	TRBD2	CASSLLSSLAGVTDTQYF	TGCGCCAGCAGCCTTTTATCCTCACTAGCGGGAGTCACAGATACGCAGTATTTT
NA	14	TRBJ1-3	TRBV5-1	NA	CASSLDSPGNTIYF	TGCGCCAGCAGCTTGGACAGTCCTGGAAACACCATATATTTT
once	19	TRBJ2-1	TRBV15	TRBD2	CATSSDGTSGRPLYNEQFF	TGTGCCACCAGCAGTGATGGGACTAGCGGGCGGCCCCTCTACAATGAGCAGTTCTTC
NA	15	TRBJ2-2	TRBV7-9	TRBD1	CASSRRQGPTGELFF	TGTGCCAGCAGCCGACGACAGGGGCCCACCGGGGAGCTGTTTTTT
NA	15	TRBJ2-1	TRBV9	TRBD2	CASSVLGTSGGEQFF	TGTGCCAGCAGCGTACTTGGGACTAGCGGGGGGGAGCAGTTCTTC
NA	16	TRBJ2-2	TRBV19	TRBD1	CASSARQGANTGELFF	TGTGCCAGTAGTGCCAGACAGGGGGCGAACACCGGGGAGCTGTTTTTT
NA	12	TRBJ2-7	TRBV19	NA	CASSRTPYEQYF	TGTGCCAGTAGTCGGACTCCCTACGAGCAGTACTTC
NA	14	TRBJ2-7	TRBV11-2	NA	CASSFLQQAYEQYF	TGTGCCAGCAGCTTTTTACAGCAAGCCTACGAGCAGTACTTC
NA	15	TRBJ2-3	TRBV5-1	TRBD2	CASSSRTSGTDTQYF	TGCGCCAGCAGCTCGCGGACTAGCGGCACAGATACGCAGTATTTT
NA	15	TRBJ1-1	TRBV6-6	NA	CASSWARGGATEAFF	TGTGCCAGCAGCTGGGCCCGTGGGGGGGCAACTGAAGCTTTCTTT
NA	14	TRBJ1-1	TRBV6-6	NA	CAAADTSMNTEAFF	TGTGCTGCGGCAGATACCAGCATGAACACTGAAGCTTTCTTT
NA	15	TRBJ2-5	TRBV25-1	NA	CASSESGGGIETQYF	TGTGCCAGCAGTGAATCTGGCGGCGGGATAGAGACCCAGTACTTC
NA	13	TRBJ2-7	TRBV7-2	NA	CASSLASHDEQYF	TGTGCCAGCAGCTTAGCTTCACACGACGAGCAGTACTTC
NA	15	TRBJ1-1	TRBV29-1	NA	CSVGGRSTQNTEAFF	TGCAGCGTTGGGGGCCGTTCTACACAGAACACTGAAGCTTTCTTT
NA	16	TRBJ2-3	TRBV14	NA	CASSQDSGRATDTQYF	TGTGCCAGCAGCCAAGATTCTGGGCGGGCCACAGATACGCAGTATTTT
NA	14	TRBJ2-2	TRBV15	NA	CATSRGDSTGELFF	TGTGCCACCAGCAGAGGGGATTCCACCGGGGAGCTGTTTTTT
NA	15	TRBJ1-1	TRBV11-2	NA	CASSLLGAPNTEAFF	TGTGCCAGCAGCTTACTGGGGGCCCCGAACACTGAAGCTTTCTTT
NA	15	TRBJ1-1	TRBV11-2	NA	CASSFQGAPGQVAFF	TGTGCCAGCAGCTTTCAAGGCGCCCCAGGGCAGGTAGCTTTCTTT
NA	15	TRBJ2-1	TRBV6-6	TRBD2	CASSKTSGLSNEQFF	TGTGCCAGCAGTAAGACTAGCGGCCTAAGCAATGAGCAGTTCTTC
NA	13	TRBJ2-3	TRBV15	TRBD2	CATSASGLDTQYF	TGTGCCACCAGCGCTAGCGGGCTTGATACGCAGTATTTT
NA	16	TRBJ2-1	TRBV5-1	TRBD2	CASSLRTSGPYNEQFF	TGCGCCAGCAGCCTCCGTACTAGCGGACCCTACAATGAGCAGTTCTTC
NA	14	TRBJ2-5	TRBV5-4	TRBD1	CASRGDRVGETQYF	TGTGCCAGCAGGGGGGACAGGGTCGGGGAGACCCAGTACTTC
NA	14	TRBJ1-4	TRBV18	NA	CASSARGTNEKLFF	TGTGCCAGCTCAGCCAGGGGAACTAATGAAAAACTGTTTTTT